This T cell receptor (beta chain) stems from a study of identical twins. There are a few counts of this clonotype. TCRdb re-derived calls from the 5' RACE reads in MiXCR, one entry per CDR3 protein. The repertoire holds under 900,000 distinct CDR3 sequences, roughly an eighth seen once, with under 2% in the top ten. The germline V gene has CDR1 KGHSH and CDR2 LQKENI. Trimming took 3 bases from V and 10 from J, leaving 22 bases between them. This CDR3 contains 16 residues. These same records also appear under a second study, on yellow fever vaccine responses in identical twins.

The V and J genes are TRBV18 and TRBJ2-4; D possibly matches TRBD1 or TRBD2 (6 bases each). The sequence was obtained from a woman in her late teens or twenties in good health. Sequences were obtained from PBMCs. CDR3 sequence reads: CASSPNVWGALSIQYF. For the CDR3, the DNA is TGTGCCAGCTCACCTAACGTGTGGGGGGCTTTAAGTATTCAGTACTTC. The full variable domain, in which reference TRBV18 and TRBJ2-4 provide the parts outside the CDR3, is NAGVMQNPRHLVRRRGQEARLRCSPMKGHSHVYWYRQLPEEGLKFMVYLQKENIIDESGMPKERFSAEFPKEGPSILRIQQVVRGDSAAYFCASSPNVWGALSIQYFGAGTRLSVL.